These 26 T cell receptor beta chains came from one sample sequenced in a study of T cell responses to AZD1222 COVID-19 vaccine. Profiled with immunoSEQ multiplex PCR; TCRdb holds only in-frame clones, not every one. The data show approximately 130,000 clones, with more than 85% seen just once and around 3.1% held by the top ten. Sequencing used peripheral blood, obtained on day 0 of AZD1222 vaccination. The receptors stem from an adult in good health.

The chain has TRBV19 and TRBJ2-7, with no clear D. Trimming took off 5 bases at V and 7 bases at J, with 9 bases between the two ends. CDR3 length: 11 amino acids. Germline values: CDR1 LNHDA, CDR2 SQIVND (reference sequence). This CDR3 reads CASSSLSEQYF. The DNA for the CDR3 is TGTGCCAGTAGTTCCCTTTCGGAGCAGTACTTC.

The chain has TRBV28 and TRBJ1-1; D is uncertain. The CDR3 is 17 amino acids. V shed 7 bases and J shed 2 bases, with 23 bases lying between them. CDR1 is MDHEN, CDR2 SYDVKM, per germline. DNA for the CDR3: TGTGCCAGCATCCCCAGGAGGAGGCACAATCCAAACACTGAAGCTTTCTTT. The encoded protein is CASIPRRRHNPNTEAFF.

This CDR3 is CASSHKLAGGYNEQFF. The CDR3 nucleotides read TGTGCCAGCAGCCATAAACTAGCGGGAGGGTACAATGAGCAGTTCTTC. The V and J genes are TRBV5-4 and TRBJ2-1; 13 nucleotides line up with TRBD2. The germline gives CDR1 SGHNT, CDR2 YYREEE (reference sequence). The junction had 5 bases not matched to a gene; V was cut back by 4 bases and J by 4 bases. The CDR3 has 16 amino acids.

This clone was counted only a few times. The chain couples TRBV4-3 to TRBJ1-1, with D possibly being TRBD1 (6 bases). The CDR3 length is 13 residues. Deletions cut 3 bases from V and 6 bases from J, with 11 bases between. The V gene's germline CDR1 is LGHNA and CDR2 YSLEER. The CDR3 DNA reads TGCGCCAGCAGCCAGGAACAGGGACCTGAAGCTTTCTTT. The encoded protein is CASSQEQGPEAFF.

The rearrangement joins TRBV7-8 to TRBJ2-1; D perhaps matches TRBD1 (5 bases). With 6 bases removed from V and 5 bases from J, the gap between germline ends came to 14 bases. Germline CDR1 and CDR2: SGHVS and FQNEAQ. CDR3 length: 14 amino acids. The CDR3 bases are TGTGCCAGCAGGCTCAGGGCTTTCGACAATGAGCAGTTCTTC. Its protein product is CASRLRAFDNEQFF.

The rearrangement links TRBV7-9 to TRBJ1-1; the D gene is possibly TRBD1 (5 bases). The V end was cut by 1 base, the J end by 3 bases, with 9 bases between. Germline CDR1 and CDR2: SEHNR and FQNEAQ (reference sequence). This CDR3 has 14 residues. For the CDR3, the DNA is TGTGCCAGCAGCTTAGATGGGGCCTACACTGAAGCTTTCTTT. Encoded protein: CASSLDGAYTEAFF.

The CDR3 sequence is CATEGGGGEQYF. The CDR3 DNA reads as TGTGCCACCGAGGGGGGTGGAGGCGAGCAGTACTTC. This chain links TRBV24-1 with TRBJ2-7, with D perhaps TRBD1 or TRBD2 (6 bases each). The CDR3 consists of 12 residues. V was pared by 9 bases and J by 6 bases, with 14 bases between. CDR1 is KGHDR and CDR2 is SFDVKD in the germline V gene.

This chain joins TRBV2 and TRBJ2-3, with D perhaps TRBD1 or TRBD2 (5 bases each). V gave up 2 bases and J gave up 0 bases, with 12 bases separating them. Germline-derived CDR1 and CDR2 are SNHLY and FYNNEI. This CDR3 comprises 16 residues. Here the CDR3 reads CASSETGWGSTDTQYF. The CDR3 coding sequence is TGTGCCAGCAGTGAAACGGGGTGGGGGAGCACAGATACGCAGTATTTT.

The chain is built from TRBV18 and TRBJ1-4, with D possibly matching TRBD1 (6 bases). Deletions cut 10 bases from V and 7 bases from J, with 16 bases between. Germline CDR1 is KGHSH and CDR2 is LQKENI. The CDR3 is 13 residues long. CDR3 loop: CATVRGHGEKLFF. CDR3 nucleotides: TGTGCCACCGTACGGGGGCATGGTGAAAAACTGTTTTTT.

The chain is built from TRBV11-2 and TRBJ1-4; TRBD1 matches at 8 bases. This CDR3 contains 15 residues. Trimming cost V 8 bases and J 8 bases; bases outside gene matches: 13. Germline V gene data show CDR1 as SGHAT and CDR2 as FQNNGV. CDR3 protein: CASGTTQGVPEKLFF. Here the CDR3 DNA reads TGTGCCAGCGGAACGACACAGGGGGTGCCGGAAAAACTGTTTTTT.

This clone has just a few counts. The rearrangement joins TRBV5-1 to TRBJ2-1, with a possible D match to TRBD2 (6 bases). The CDR3 contains 16 residues. Germline CDR1 is SGHRS and CDR2 is YFSETQ. The V end lost 1 base, the J end lost 4 bases, and 15 bases lay between the germline ends. CDR3: CASSLLRDSKYNEQFF. CDR3 sequence (DNA): TGCGCCAGCAGCTTGCTCCGGGACTCCAAATACAATGAGCAGTTCTTC.

The gene calls are TRBV10-3 and TRBJ1-5, with no clear D. V dropped 0 bases and J dropped 3 bases, with 9 bases sitting between them. CDR3 length: 15 residues. Per the germline V gene, CDR1 is ENHRY and CDR2 is SYGVKD. This CDR3 reads CAISESRDINQPQHF. DNA of the CDR3: TGTGCCATCAGTGAGTCTCGAGACATCAATCAGCCCCAGCATTTT.

This chain joins TRBV18 and TRBJ2-1; 8 bases agree with TRBD1. The V gene end was trimmed by 6 bases and the J gene end by 14 bases; junction bases not matched to a gene: 9. Looked up from germline, CDR1 is KGHSH and CDR2 is LQKENI. This CDR3 comprises 12 residues. The CDR3 reads CASSPRTGLKFF. Written as DNA, the CDR3 is TGTGCCAGCTCCCCGAGGACAGGGCTTAAGTTCTTC.

The chain couples TRBV6-5 to TRBJ2-2, with D possibly TRBD2 on 6 matching bases. Trimming took 0 bases from V and 8 from J, leaving 13 bases between them. From germline, CDR1 is MNHEY and CDR2 SVGAGI. The CDR3 has 15 amino acids. The CDR3 region is CASSYSRRETGELFF. CDR3 nucleotide sequence: TGTGCCAGCAGTTACTCGAGACGGGAGACGGGGGAGCTGTTTTTT.

J is TRBJ2-7 and V is TRBV5-4; tentatively, D is TRBD2 (6 bases). The CDR3 sequence is 15 residues long. CDR1 is SGHNT, CDR2 YYREEE, per germline (reference sequence). The V and J ends lost 2 bases and 2 bases respectively, with 14 bases between them. The CDR3 sequence: CASSFGSSVTYEQYF. CDR3 in DNA: TGTGCCAGCAGCTTTGGGTCTAGCGTAACCTACGAGCAGTACTTC. The variable domain in full, with the rest retrieved from reference TRBV5-4 and TRBJ2-7, is ETGVTQSPTHLIKTRGQQVTLRCSSQSGHNTVSWYQQALGQGPQFIFQYYREEENGRGNFPPRFSGLQFPNYSSELNVNALELDDSALYLCASSFGSSVTYEQYFGPGTRLTVT.

The chain recombines TRBV24-1 with TRBJ1-2; TRBD1 might be the D (5 bases). This CDR3 has 13 residues. The germline gives CDR1 KGHDR, CDR2 SFDVKD. Trimming took 8 bases from V and 5 from J, leaving 14 bases between them. CDR3 nucleotides: TGTGCCACCAACGCCAGGGATATATATGGCTACACCTTC. Its translation is CATNARDIYGYTF.

The chain carries TRBV30 and TRBJ1-5, with TRBD1 as a possible D gene (5 bases). The V end was cut by 3 bases, the J end by 0 bases, with 15 bases between. Looked up from germline, CDR1 is GTSNPN and CDR2 is SVGIG (reference sequence). CDR3 length: 16 amino acids. The CDR3 bases are TGTGCCTGGAGCCTCCTCGGGGGGGATAGCAATCAGCCCCAGCATTTT. It yields the protein CAWSLLGGDSNQPQHF.

The gene calls are TRBV11-2 and TRBJ1-2; D gene ambiguous. Germline V gives CDR1 SGHAT, CDR2 FQNNGV. V gave up 0 bases and J gave up 2 bases, with 10 bases separating them. This CDR3 contains 15 residues. This CDR3 is CASSLDRAANYGYTF. CDR3 in DNA: TGTGCCAGCAGCTTAGATCGGGCAGCGAACTATGGCTACACCTTC. Complete variable domain (other parts from reference TRBV11-2 and TRBJ1-2): EAGVAQSPRYKIIEKRQSVAFWCNPISGHATLYWYQQILGQGPKLLIQFQNNGVVDDSQLPKDRFSAERLKGVDSTLKIQPAKLEDSAVYLCASSLDRAANYGYTFGSGTRLTVV.

The gene calls are TRBV19 and TRBJ2-7, with TRBD2 matching 9 bases. J gave up 3 bases and V 6 bases, and 12 bases lay outside the gene matches. Per the germline V gene, CDR1 is LNHDA and CDR2 is SQIVND (reference sequence). This CDR3 is built from 16 residues. For the CDR3, the DNA is TGTGCCAGTAGAAATAGCGGGAGATCACCCTACTACGAGCAGTACTTC. Residues: CASRNSGRSPYYEQYF.

This clone was recorded a few times. V gene TRBV5-1 combines with J gene TRBJ1-2; 7 bases are shared with TRBD1. This CDR3 region has 14 residues. V lost 3 bases and J lost 2; bases outside the gene matches: 4. Looked up from germline, CDR1 is SGHRS and CDR2 is YFSETQ. The CDR3 sequence is CASSYETGNYGYTF. The CDR3 DNA reads TGCGCCAGCAGCTATGAGACAGGGAACTATGGCTACACCTTC.

This chain links TRBV18 with TRBJ2-1; D not resolved. V gave up 2 bases and J gave up 4 bases, with 6 bases separating them. The CDR3 sequence is 13 residues long. Germline V gene lookup returns CDR1 KGHSH and CDR2 LQKENI. CDR3 amino acids: CASSPEKYNEQFF. The CDR3 nucleotides are TGTGCCAGCTCACCAGAGAAATACAATGAGCAGTTCTTC.

This chain links TRBV29-1 with TRBJ1-1; D is uncertain. Germline V CDR1 and CDR2: SQVTM, ANQGSEA. This CDR3 spans 12 amino acids. In DNA, the CDR3 is TGCACCCGTGAGAGTTGGAACACTGAAGCTTTCTTT. Its protein is CTRESWNTEAFF.

V and J are TRBV11-2 and TRBJ1-2; TRBD1 agrees at 7 bases. The CDR3 covers 14 residues. J gave up 6 bases and V 4 bases, and 8 bases lay outside the gene matches. Germline V lookup: CDR1 SGHAT, CDR2 FQNNGV. This CDR3 is CASSSWVTGNGYTF. For the CDR3, the DNA is TGTGCCAGCAGCTCCTGGGTGACAGGGAATGGCTACACCTTC. Full variable domain (outside the CDR3, taken from reference TRBV11-2 and TRBJ1-2): EAGVAQSPRYKIIEKRQSVAFWCNPISGHATLYWYQQILGQGPKLLIQFQNNGVVDDSQLPKDRFSAERLKGVDSTLKIQPAKLEDSAVYLCASSSWVTGNGYTFGSGTRLTVV.

The V call is TRBV2, the J call TRBJ1-1, with 7 bases lining up with TRBD1. Trimming removed 8 bases from V and 4 bases from J; junction bases left unmatched: 19. This CDR3 region has 17 residues. CDR1 and CDR2 from the germline V gene are SNHLY and FYNNEI. CDR3: CASHGHRGGGSGTEAFF. CDR3 DNA sequence: TGTGCCAGCCATGGGCACAGGGGAGGGGGAAGTGGCACTGAAGCTTTCTTT.

The J gene is TRBJ1-4, the V gene TRBV9, with D uncertain. This CDR3 comprises 12 residues. Germline V CDR1 and CDR2: SGDLS, YYNGEE. The germline V and J ends were trimmed by 1 base and 8 bases, with 6 bases remaining between them. The CDR3 nucleotides read TGTGCCAGCAGCGTAATAAGGGAAAAACTGTTTTTT. It yields the protein CASSVIREKLFF.

The rearrangement uses TRBV5-1 and TRBJ2-5; 7 bases are a match to TRBD1. The V gene end was trimmed by 3 bases and the J gene end by 3 bases; junction bases not matched to a gene: 5. Germline V CDR1 and CDR2: SGHRS, YFSETQ. The CDR3 runs 14 residues. The CDR3 reads CASSSGTAKETQYF. DNA for the CDR3: TGCGCCAGCAGCTCCGGGACAGCAAAAGAGACCCAGTACTTC. Full variable domain (missing parts from reference TRBV5-1 and TRBJ2-5): KAGVTQTPRYLIKTRGQQVTLSCSPISGHRSVSWYQQTPGQGLQFLFEYFSETQRNKGNFPGRFSGRQFSNSRSEMNVSTLELGDSALYLCASSSGTAKETQYFGPGTRLLVL.